This TCR beta chain emerged from a study of T-cell reconstitution after alpha-beta-depleted transplantation in children. Trimming pared 5 bases from V and 4 bases from J, leaving 20 bases between. Germline V gives CDR1 SQVTM, CDR2 ANQGSEA. This CDR3 has 15 amino acids. This sample's TCRbeta library carried unique molecular identifier barcodes. TCRdb reprocessed the PCR reads with MiXCR, giving one entry per CDR3 protein. This sample yields some 390,000 distinct CDR3 sequences, of which roughly 20% are seen a single time; around 4% belongs to the top ten. This clonotype occurred many times. The TCR was taken from a human donor who donated a stem cell graft to a child with acute myeloid leukemia. The chain carries TRBV29-1 and TRBJ2-5, with D perhaps being TRBD1 or TRBD2 (6 bases each). This sample comprised PBMCs from the stem cell graft donor, obtained from the stem cell graft. This chain's CDR3 is CSVNRQGMRGETQYF. The CDR3 DNA is TGCAGCGTTAACAGGCAGGGGATGCGGGGAGAGACCCAGTACTTC.